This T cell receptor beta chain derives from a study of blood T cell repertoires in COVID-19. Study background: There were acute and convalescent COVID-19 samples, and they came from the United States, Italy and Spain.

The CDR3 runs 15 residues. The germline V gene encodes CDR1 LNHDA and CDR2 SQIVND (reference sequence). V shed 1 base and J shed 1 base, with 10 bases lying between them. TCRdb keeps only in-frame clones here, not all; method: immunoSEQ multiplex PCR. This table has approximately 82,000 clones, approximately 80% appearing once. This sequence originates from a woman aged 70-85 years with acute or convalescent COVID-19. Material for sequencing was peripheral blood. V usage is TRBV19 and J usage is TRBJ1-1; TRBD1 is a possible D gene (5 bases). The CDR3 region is CASSIGAGPNTEAFF. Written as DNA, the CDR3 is TGTGCCAGTAGTATAGGGGCAGGGCCGAACACTGAAGCTTTCTTT.